This passage covers 28 T cell receptor beta chains from one sample sequenced in a study of shared clonotypes between healthy human individuals. TCRdb's table, derived via immunoSEQ multiplex PCR, lists solely in-frame clones and lacks some. The sample has approximately 2.1 million clones, just over 90% seen once. The sequencing input was naive CD4+ T cells from PBMCs. Subset reported: CD45RA+ positively selected. Receptors were obtained from a man younger than 35 in good health. Some clones in this sample may be carry-over from other donors' samples.

The chain has TRBV5-6 and TRBJ2-5; TRBD1 aligns across 9 bases. The germline V gene encodes CDR1 SGHDT and CDR2 YYEEEE. After removal of 3 bases from V and 8 bases from J, the junction contained 5 bases not matched to a gene. The CDR3 loop spans 13 amino acids. This chain's CDR3 is CASSWGTGPTQYF. CDR3 DNA sequence: TGTGCCAGCAGCTGGGGGACAGGGCCTACCCAGTACTTC.

The chain employs TRBV7-3 and TRBJ2-1, with 8 bases fitting TRBD2. CDR1 and CDR2 from the germline V gene are SGHTA and FQGTGA. The CDR3 has 16 residues. V shed 0 bases and J 7 bases; nucleotides not matched to a gene: 8. In DNA form, the CDR3 reads TGTGCCAGCAGCTTAACATGGAGCGGGAGTAGGAATGAGCAGTTCTTC. It yields the protein CASSLTWSGSRNEQFF.

This clone has just one count. This chain links TRBV4-3 with TRBJ1-4, with 12 bases that match TRBD1. The CDR3 has 16 amino acids. Germline CDR1 and CDR2: LGHNA and YSLEER. The V segment lost 2 bases and the J segment 12 bases; nucleotides outside the gene matches: 10. As DNA, the CDR3 is TGCGCCAGCAGCCAAAAAGGGACAGGGGGCGCAATGGAACTGTTTTTT. It yields the protein CASSQKGTGGAMELFF.

The chain is built from TRBV7-3 and TRBJ2-1; TRBD2 aligns across 16 bases. V shed 5 bases and J 6 bases; nucleotides not matched to a gene: 13. This CDR3 contains 19 residues. CDR1 SGHTA and CDR2 FQGTGA come from the germline V gene. CDR3 loop: CASSPGTSGRAGMVNEQFF. As DNA, the CDR3 is TGTGCCAGCAGCCCGGGGACTAGCGGGAGGGCCGGTATGGTCAATGAGCAGTTCTTC.

The genes are TRBV5-1 and TRBJ2-1; D possibly corresponds to TRBD1 (5 bases). Trimming took 0 bases from V and 5 from J, leaving 9 bases between them. Germline CDR1 and CDR2: SGHRS and YFSETQ. The CDR3 is 14 residues long. CDR3 sequence (DNA): TGCGCCAGCAGCTTGGTAGGGGATGACAATGAGCAGTTCTTC. Protein: CASSLVGDDNEQFF.

The rearrangement links TRBV5-1 to TRBJ2-7; 9 positions agree with TRBD1. After removal of 4 bases from V and 2 bases from J, the junction contained 13 bases not matched to a gene. The CDR3 sequence is 17 residues long. Germline CDR1 and CDR2: SGHRS and YFSETQ. The CDR3 protein is CASSPPLQGANPYEQYF. CDR3 in DNA: TGCGCCAGCAGCCCCCCTCTACAGGGGGCGAACCCCTACGAGCAGTACTTC.

The chain has TRBV28 and TRBJ2-2, with D possibly being TRBD1 (6 bases). Germline V gene sequence: CDR1 MDHEN, CDR2 SYDVKM. The V end lost 8 bases, the J end lost 1 base, and 11 bases lay between the germline ends. The CDR3 runs to 14 residues. CDR3 residues: CASGVQGNTGELFF. The CDR3 bases are TGTGCCAGCGGAGTACAGGGGAACACCGGGGAGCTGTTTTTT.

This clone has more than one count but fewer than ten. The V call is TRBV6-4, the J call TRBJ1-1; D unresolved. The CDR3 consists of 13 residues. Germline V lookup: CDR1 MRHNA, CDR2 SNTAGT. With 5 bases removed from V and 0 bases from J, the gap between germline ends came to 7 bases. For the CDR3, the DNA is TGTGCCAGCAGTATGGGGATGAACACTGAAGCTTTCTTT. This sequence encodes CASSMGMNTEAFF.

Turning to this clone: The same CDR3 is also encoded by other DNA sequences in this sample. The genes are TRBV6-5 and TRBJ2-7; D possibly corresponds to TRBD2 (5 bases). Looked up from germline, CDR1 is MNHEY and CDR2 is SVGAGI. V was clipped by 8 bases and J by 0 bases, with 17 bases between them. The CDR3 contains 15 residues. The CDR3 spells CASSTSGKSSYEQYF. The CDR3 DNA follows: TGTGCCAGCTCCACGTCGGGGAAGAGCTCCTACGAGCAGTACTTC.

V and J are TRBV5-6 and TRBJ1-5; D possibly corresponds to TRBD1 (5 bases). Per the germline V gene, CDR1 is SGHDT and CDR2 is YYEEEE. Trimming stripped 5 bases from V and 2 bases from J, with 11 bases between. The CDR3 has 14 amino acids. CDR3 region: CASSRRGGNQPQHF. CDR3 sequence (DNA): TGTGCCAGCAGTCGCCGGGGCGGCAATCAGCCCCAGCATTTT.

CDR3 bases: TGTGCCAGCAGTTACAGTAGCGGGAGTACCTACGAGCAGTACTTC. The encoded protein is CASSYSSGSTYEQYF. The rearrangement joins TRBV6-5 to TRBJ2-7; 9 nucleotides line up with TRBD2. The V segment lost 2 bases and the J segment 2 bases; nucleotides outside the gene matches: 4. The CDR3 runs 15 residues. Germline CDR1 is MNHEY and CDR2 is SVGAGI.

The V call is TRBV5-1, the J call TRBJ2-7; the D is unclear. The germline V gene encodes CDR1 SGHRS and CDR2 YFSETQ. Trimming took 4 bases from V and 3 from J, leaving 14 bases between them. CDR3 length: 14 amino acids. The CDR3 sequence is CASSAIASHYEQYF. The CDR3 bases are TGCGCCAGCAGCGCGATCGCAAGTCACTACGAGCAGTACTTC.

The chain employs TRBV7-3 and TRBJ2-1, with D unclear. Deletions cut 3 bases from V and 5 bases from J, with 5 bases between. CDR3 length: 12 amino acids. The germline V gene has CDR1 SGHTA and CDR2 FQGTGA. This CDR3 is CASSLLDNEQFF. The CDR3 bases are TGTGCCAGCAGCTTGCTAGACAATGAGCAGTTCTTC.

The J gene is TRBJ1-2, the V gene TRBV7-9; D unresolved. V gave up 1 base and J gave up 5 bases, with 11 bases separating them. The CDR3 length is 14 residues. In germline, CDR1 is SEHNR, CDR2 FQNEAQ (reference sequence). The CDR3 DNA reads as TGTGCCAGCAGCTTAGAATTCGGCGTTTATGGCTACACCTTC. This sequence encodes CASSLEFGVYGYTF.

The chain joins TRBV30 to TRBJ1-1, with no clear D. The CDR3 is 12 amino acids. V was trimmed by 2 bases and J by 1 base, leaving 5 bases between them. CDR1 and CDR2 from the germline V gene are GTSNPN and SVGIG (reference sequence). CDR3 loop: CAWSPWNTEAFF. Written as DNA, the CDR3 is TGTGCCTGGAGTCCCTGGAACACTGAAGCTTTCTTT.

The chain couples TRBV5-1 to TRBJ1-4; no firm D call. V gave up 0 bases and J gave up 7 bases, with 10 bases separating them. CDR3 length: 14 amino acids. CDR1 is SGHRS and CDR2 is YFSETQ in the germline V gene. The CDR3 protein is CASSLVGIGEKLFF. DNA of the CDR3: TGCGCCAGCAGCTTGGTGGGAATTGGTGAAAAACTGTTTTTT.

The CDR3 bases are TGTGCCAGCAGCTTAAATGTTGGGCAGTACACCGGGGAGCTGTTTTTT. Its translation: CASSLNVGQYTGELFF. The V and J genes are TRBV7-3 and TRBJ2-2; unclear D gene. CDR3 size: 16 residues. Trimming pared 1 base from V and 3 bases from J, leaving 12 bases between. The germline V gene encodes CDR1 SGHTA and CDR2 FQGTGA.

As concerns this clone: Other DNA sequences of this sample code for an identical CDR3. This chain links TRBV9 with TRBJ2-1; D gene unclear. CDR3 length: 13 residues. Per the germline V gene, CDR1 is SGDLS and CDR2 is YYNGEE. Trimming shortened V by 1 base and J by 3 bases, and 5 bases separated the two germline ends. The CDR3 protein is CASSVTVYNEQFF. The DNA of the CDR3 is TGTGCCAGCAGCGTAACGGTCTACAATGAGCAGTTCTTC.

This chain links TRBV5-1 with TRBJ2-3, with D tentatively TRBD1 (5 bases). The germline V and J ends were trimmed by 4 bases and 4 bases, with 13 bases remaining between them. CDR1 SGHRS and CDR2 YFSETQ come from the germline V gene. The CDR3 has 14 amino acids. The CDR3, as DNA: TGCGCCAGCAGCCTAAATACAGGCCCAGATACGCAGTATTTT. Amino acid sequence: CASSLNTGPDTQYF. The full variable domain, in which reference TRBV5-1 and TRBJ2-3 provide the parts outside the CDR3, is KAGVTQTPRYLIKTRGQQVTLSCSPISGHRSVSWYQQTPGQGLQFLFEYFSETQRNKGNFPGRFSGRQFSNSRSEMNVSTLELGDSALYLCASSLNTGPDTQYFGPGTRLTVL.

This chain links TRBV2 with TRBJ2-5; 14 bases line up with TRBD2. CDR1 is SNHLY, CDR2 FYNNEI, per germline. Trimming took 5 bases from V and 5 from J; bases not matched to a gene: 13. There are 18 residues in the CDR3. The CDR3 loop is CASSSGTSGSRSRETQYF. The DNA of the CDR3 is TGTGCCAGCAGTTCCGGGACTAGCGGGAGTCGATCAAGGGAGACCCAGTACTTC. Looking up the rest from reference TRBV2 and TRBJ2-5 gives the full variable domain: EPEVTQTPSHQVTQMGQEVILRCVPISNHLYFYWYRQILGQKVEFLVSFYNNEISEKSEIFDDQFSVERPDGSNFTLKIRSTKLEDSAMYFCASSSGTSGSRSRETQYFGPGTRLLVL.

The genes are TRBV9 and TRBJ1-3; no definite D call. The V gene's germline CDR1 is SGDLS and CDR2 YYNGEE. The length of the CDR3 is 16 residues. Trimming removed 5 bases at V and 0 bases at J, with 15 bases between. The CDR3 nucleotides are TGTGCCAGCAGTGCCACGGGCGGCGGCTCTGGAAACACCATATATTTT. It encodes CASSATGGGSGNTIYF.

This chain joins TRBV7-9 and TRBJ2-7; no definite D call. This CDR3 contains 14 residues. CDR1 is SEHNR, CDR2 FQNEAQ, per germline (reference sequence). Trimming removed 3 bases from V and 5 bases from J, with 14 bases in between. CDR3 protein: CASSFRAVVNEQYF. CDR3 bases: TGTGCCAGCAGCTTTCGAGCTGTAGTTAACGAGCAGTACTTC.

A note on this clone: At the DNA level, this CDR3 is encoded by other sequences in the same sample as well. The rearrangement joins TRBV5-1 to TRBJ1-1, with D possibly matching TRBD1 (6 bases). The CDR3 has 14 residues. From germline, CDR1 is SGHRS and CDR2 YFSETQ. The V gene lost 2 bases and the J gene lost 1 base, with 9 bases spanning the gap. The CDR3 here is CASSLQGGNTEAFF. CDR3 DNA: TGCGCCAGCAGCTTACAGGGAGGGAACACTGAAGCTTTCTTT. The full variable domain, with the rest looked up from reference TRBV5-1 and TRBJ1-1, is KAGVTQTPRYLIKTRGQQVTLSCSPISGHRSVSWYQQTPGQGLQFLFEYFSETQRNKGNFPGRFSGRQFSNSRSEMNVSTLELGDSALYLCASSLQGGNTEAFFGQGTRLTVV.

This clone was recorded a few times. The chain employs TRBV7-9 and TRBJ1-5; 9 nucleotides line up with TRBD1. Germline V gene data show CDR1 as SEHNR and CDR2 as FQNEAQ (reference sequence). The CDR3 length is 15 residues. V dropped 5 bases and J dropped 3; count of bases not matched to a gene: 5. The CDR3 spells CASSQGQGFNQPQHF. The CDR3, as DNA: TGTGCCAGCAGCCAGGGACAGGGATTCAATCAGCCCCAGCATTTT.

The chain recombines TRBV4-2 with TRBJ2-7; D gene uncertain. Between the trimmed V and J ends, which lost 1 base and 0 bases, there was a span of 16 bases. Per germline, CDR1 LGHNA and CDR2 YNFKEQ. The CDR3 runs 17 residues. CDR3: CASSQGPGGTTSYEQYF. The CDR3 DNA sequence: TGTGCCAGCAGCCAAGGCCCGGGCGGCACTACCTCCTACGAGCAGTACTTC.

The J gene is TRBJ2-7, the V gene TRBV7-2; unclear D gene. Germline CDR1 SGHTA, CDR2 FQGNSA. The CDR3 sequence is 15 residues long. Between the trimmed V and J ends, which lost 7 bases and 4 bases, there was a span of 20 bases. The CDR3, as DNA: TGTGCCAGCACCCATATATGGTCCCCCTCATACGAGCAGTACTTC. Translation: CASTHIWSPSYEQYF.

This clone occurred a few times. The V call is TRBV10-3, the J call TRBJ1-1; D unresolved. V shed 4 bases and J shed 6 bases, with 6 bases lying between them. Germline V gives CDR1 ENHRY, CDR2 SYGVKD. The CDR3 has 11 residues. CDR3 coding DNA: TGTGCCATCAGTGGAATGGCTGAAGCTTTCTTT. Protein sequence: CAISGMAEAFF.

Details on this clone: Other DNA variants within this sample encode the same CDR3. This rearrangement joins TRBV6-5 to TRBJ2-7; a weak D match, TRBD1 (6 bases). Germline CDR1 MNHEY, CDR2 SVGAGI. V was cut by 2 bases and J by 0 bases, with 11 bases left in between. This CDR3 region has 15 residues. CDR3: CASSYTGQSSYEQYF. CDR3 in DNA: TGTGCCAGCAGTTACACCGGACAGAGCTCCTACGAGCAGTACTTC.